This TCR beta chain was documented in a study of blood T cell repertoires in COVID-19. Germline CDR1 and CDR2: LGHDT and YNNKEL (reference sequence). This CDR3 is built from 14 residues. Trimming took 3 bases from V and 3 from J, leaving 12 bases between them. Clones were sequenced by immunoSEQ multiplex PCR, and TCRdb holds only the in-frame ones, with some missing. The sample includes about 200,000 clones, about nine tenths of them seen just once. The V gene is TRBV3-1 (or the pseudogene TRBV3-2), the J gene TRBJ2-7; D perhaps matches TRBD1 (5 bases). Specimen: peripheral blood. The TCR sequence derives from a man in his forties or fifties with acute or convalescent COVID-19. The CDR3 nucleotides are TGTGCCAGCAGCCAGGGGCAGAAGGGCTACGAGCAGTACTTC. This sequence encodes CASSQGQKGYEQYF.